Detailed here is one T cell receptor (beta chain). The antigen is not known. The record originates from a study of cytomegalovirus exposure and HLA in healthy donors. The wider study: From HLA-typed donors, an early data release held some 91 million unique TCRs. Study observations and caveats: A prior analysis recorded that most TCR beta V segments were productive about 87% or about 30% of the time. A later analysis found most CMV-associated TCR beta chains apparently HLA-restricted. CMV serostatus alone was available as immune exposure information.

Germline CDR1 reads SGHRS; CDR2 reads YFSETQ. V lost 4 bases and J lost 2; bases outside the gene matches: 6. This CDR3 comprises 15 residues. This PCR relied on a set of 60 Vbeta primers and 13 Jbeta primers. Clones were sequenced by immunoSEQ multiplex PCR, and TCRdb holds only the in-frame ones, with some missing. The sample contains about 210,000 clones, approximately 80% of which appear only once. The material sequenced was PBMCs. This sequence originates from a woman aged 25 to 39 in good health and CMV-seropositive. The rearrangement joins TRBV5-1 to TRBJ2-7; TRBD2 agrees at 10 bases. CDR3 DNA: TGCGCCAGCAGCCCTTTAGCGGGAGGCGCCTACGAGCAGTACTTC. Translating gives CASSPLAGGAYEQYF.